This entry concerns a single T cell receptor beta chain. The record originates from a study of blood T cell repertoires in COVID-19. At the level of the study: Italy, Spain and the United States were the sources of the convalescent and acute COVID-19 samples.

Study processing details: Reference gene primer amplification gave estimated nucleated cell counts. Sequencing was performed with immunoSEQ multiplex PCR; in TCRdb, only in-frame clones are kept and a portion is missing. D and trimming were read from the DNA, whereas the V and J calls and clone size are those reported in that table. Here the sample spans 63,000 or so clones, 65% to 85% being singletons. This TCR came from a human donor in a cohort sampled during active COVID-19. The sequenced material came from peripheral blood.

Here the CDR3 reads CASSLSDRGTGQFF. The CDR3 DNA reads as TGTGCCAGCAGTCTCTCGGACAGGGGGACTGGGCAGTTCTTC. The genes are TRBV27 and TRBJ2-1, with 10 bases matching TRBD1. Losses at the gene ends were 5 bases for V and 12 bases for J; bases not matched to a gene: 10. Germline V gene sequence: CDR1 MNHEY, CDR2 SMNVEV (reference sequence). This CDR3 is 14 amino acids long.